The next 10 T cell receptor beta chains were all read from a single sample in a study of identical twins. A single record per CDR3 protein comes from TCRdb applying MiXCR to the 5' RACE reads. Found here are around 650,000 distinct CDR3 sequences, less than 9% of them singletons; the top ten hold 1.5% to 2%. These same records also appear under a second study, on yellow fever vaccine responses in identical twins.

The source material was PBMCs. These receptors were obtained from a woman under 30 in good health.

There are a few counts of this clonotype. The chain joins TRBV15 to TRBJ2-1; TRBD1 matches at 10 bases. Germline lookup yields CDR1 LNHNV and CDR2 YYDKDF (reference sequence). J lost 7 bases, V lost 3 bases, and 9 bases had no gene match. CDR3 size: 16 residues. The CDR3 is CATSSSGDRGTNEQFF. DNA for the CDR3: TGTGCCACCAGCAGTTCCGGGGACAGGGGCACTAATGAGCAGTTCTTC.

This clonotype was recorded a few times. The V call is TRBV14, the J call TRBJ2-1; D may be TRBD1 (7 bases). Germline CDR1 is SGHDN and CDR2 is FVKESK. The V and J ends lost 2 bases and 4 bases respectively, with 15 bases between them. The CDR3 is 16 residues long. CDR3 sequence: CASSQLYQGGYNEQFF. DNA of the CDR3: TGTGCCAGCAGCCAACTTTACCAGGGGGGATACAATGAGCAGTTCTTC.

CDR3 sequence: CASSVVDGYTF. The CDR3 nucleotides are TGTGCCAGCAGCGTAGTAGATGGCTACACCTTC. J is TRBJ1-2 and V is TRBV9, with D unclear. The CDR3 contains 11 residues. CDR1 is SGDLS and CDR2 is YYNGEE in the germline V gene. The ends were cut back, 0 bases at V and 6 bases at J, with 3 bases in the middle.

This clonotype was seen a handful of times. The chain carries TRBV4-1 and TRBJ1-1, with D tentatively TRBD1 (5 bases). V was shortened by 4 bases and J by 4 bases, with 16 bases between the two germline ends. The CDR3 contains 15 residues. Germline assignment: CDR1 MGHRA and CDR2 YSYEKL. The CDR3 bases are TGCGCCAGCAGCCCATTGTCGACAGCGGGCACTGAAGCTTTCTTT. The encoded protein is CASSPLSTAGTEAFF.

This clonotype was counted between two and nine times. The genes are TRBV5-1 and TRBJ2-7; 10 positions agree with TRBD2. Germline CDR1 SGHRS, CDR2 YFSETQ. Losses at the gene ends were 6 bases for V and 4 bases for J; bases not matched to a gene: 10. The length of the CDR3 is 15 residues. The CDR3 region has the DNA TGCGCCAGCACCCCCTCGGGGACTAGCGTTTACGAGCAGTACTTC. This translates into CASTPSGTSVYEQYF.

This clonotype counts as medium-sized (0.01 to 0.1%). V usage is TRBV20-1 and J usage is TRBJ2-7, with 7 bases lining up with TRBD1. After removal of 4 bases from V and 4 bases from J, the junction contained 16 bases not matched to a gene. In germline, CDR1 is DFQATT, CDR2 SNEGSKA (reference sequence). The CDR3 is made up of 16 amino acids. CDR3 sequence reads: CSAIASRGRSPYEQYF. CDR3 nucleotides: TGCAGTGCTATAGCCTCGAGGGGGCGATCGCCATACGAGCAGTACTTC.

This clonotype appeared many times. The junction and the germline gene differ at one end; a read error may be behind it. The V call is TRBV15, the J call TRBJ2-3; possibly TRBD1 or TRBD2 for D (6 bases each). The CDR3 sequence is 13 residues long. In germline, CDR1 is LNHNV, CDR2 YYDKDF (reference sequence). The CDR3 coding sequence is TGTGCCACCAGCAGAGATAGGGGGGCTAAACTCACATTT. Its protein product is CATSRDRGAKLTF.

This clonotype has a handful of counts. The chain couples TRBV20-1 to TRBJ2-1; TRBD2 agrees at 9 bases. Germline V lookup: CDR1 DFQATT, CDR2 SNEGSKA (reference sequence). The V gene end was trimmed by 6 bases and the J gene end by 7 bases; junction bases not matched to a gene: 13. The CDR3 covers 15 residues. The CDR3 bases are TGCAGTGCAGGCCTAGCGGGAAGTAGGGGTAATGAGCAGTTCTTC. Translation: CSAGLAGSRGNEQFF.

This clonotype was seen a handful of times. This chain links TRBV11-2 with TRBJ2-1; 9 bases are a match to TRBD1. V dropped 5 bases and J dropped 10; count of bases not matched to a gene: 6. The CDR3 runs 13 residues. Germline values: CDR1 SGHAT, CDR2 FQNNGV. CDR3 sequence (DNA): TGTGCCAGCAGCGATGGACAGGGGAGGGAGCAGTTCTTC. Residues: CASSDGQGREQFF.

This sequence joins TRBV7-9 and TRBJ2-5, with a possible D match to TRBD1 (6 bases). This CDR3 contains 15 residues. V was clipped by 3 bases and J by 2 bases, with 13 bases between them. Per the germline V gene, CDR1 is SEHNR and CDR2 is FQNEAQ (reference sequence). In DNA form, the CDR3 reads TGTGCCAGCAGCTTCCGACAGGAGGCGCAAGAGACCCAGTACTTC. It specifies CASSFRQEAQETQYF.